Following are 26 T cell receptor beta chains from one sample sequenced in a study of OX40 agonist ivuxolimab in advanced cancers. Repertoires were generated with immunoSEQ multiplex PCR, while TCRdb's copy carries only in-frame clones and drops some. The sample lists approximately 59,000 clones, more than 85% seen once, with under 0.8% in the top ten. The source was CD4+ or CD8+ T cells sorted from blood, collected in a trial of the OX40 agonist ivuxolimab. These TCRs come from an adult with an advanced solid tumor such as melanoma, head and neck, liver or kidney cancer.

This chain uses TRBV9 with TRBJ2-3; 8 bases line up with TRBD2. V lost 0 bases, J lost 1 base, and 1 base stayed unmatched. Germline CDR1 is SGDLS and CDR2 is YYNGEE. The CDR3 totals 15 residues. The CDR3 nucleotides read TGTGCCAGCAGCGTAGGAGCGGGAGGCACAGATACGCAGTATTTT. It specifies CASSVGAGGTDTQYF.

For this clone: Mismatch with germline at one junction end may stem from a read error. CDR3 loop: CVSSSPYGLYQETQYF. The DNA for the CDR3 is TGTGTCAGCAGTTCTCCCTATGGGTTATACCAAGAGACCCAGTACTTC. The chain is built from TRBV7-2 and TRBJ2-5; the D is unclear. CDR3 size: 16 residues. Per the germline V gene, CDR1 is SGHTA and CDR2 is FQGNSA.

The chain uses TRBV7-6 and TRBJ1-1; tentative D call: TRBD1 (6 bases). CDR1 is SGHVS, CDR2 FNYEAQ, per germline. This CDR3 spans 14 amino acids. V was clipped by 3 bases and J by 5 bases, with 13 bases between them. The CDR3 DNA reads as TGTGCCAGCAGCTTTCGGGGGGCGGAAACTGAAGCTTTCTTT. The encoded protein is CASSFRGAETEAFF.

This rearrangement joins TRBV2 to TRBJ2-1; D perhaps matches TRBD2 (5 bases). CDR1 and CDR2 from the germline V gene are SNHLY and FYNNEI. V shed 6 bases and J shed 6 bases, with 12 bases lying between them. The CDR3 totals 13 residues. The DNA of the CDR3 is TGTGCCAGCAGACCAGCGGCTATCAATGAGCAGTTCTTC. It yields the protein CASRPAAINEQFF.

The V gene is TRBV6-6, the J gene TRBJ1-1; TRBD1 matches at 7 bases. With 6 bases clipped from V and 1 base from J, the junction kept 5 bases outside the gene matches. Germline values: CDR1 MNHNY, CDR2 SVGAGI (reference sequence). This CDR3 comprises 14 residues. The CDR3: CASRAGQTNTEAFF. CDR3 nucleotide sequence: TGTGCCAGCAGAGCGGGACAGACGAACACTGAAGCTTTCTTT.

The chain links TRBV5-1 to TRBJ2-7; the match to TRBD1 covers 8 bases. This CDR3 is 14 amino acids long. Losses at the gene ends were 0 bases for V and 6 bases for J; bases not matched to a gene: 5. Germline loops: CDR1 SGHRS, CDR2 YFSETQ. The CDR3 reads CASSLERQGFEQYF. The CDR3 DNA is TGCGCCAGCAGCTTGGAAAGACAGGGGTTCGAGCAGTACTTC. Full variable domain (outside the CDR3, taken from reference TRBV5-1 and TRBJ2-7): KAGVTQTPRYLIKTRGQQVTLSCSPISGHRSVSWYQQTPGQGLQFLFEYFSETQRNKGNFPGRFSGRQFSNSRSEMNVSTLELGDSALYLCASSLERQGFEQYFGPGTRLTVT.

In its sample, this clone was seen once. The chain has TRBV2 and TRBJ2-7, with a weak D call TRBD2 (6 bases). Trimming left V 5 bases short and J 3 bases short, with 8 bases between. CDR3 length: 12 residues. Looked up from germline, CDR1 is SNHLY and CDR2 is FYNNEI. CDR3 nucleotides: TGTGCCAGCAGTCGACTAGTCTACGAGCAGTACTTC. Translated: CASSRLVYEQYF.

This clone was detected once. CDR3 in amino acids: CASSFRGASGTGELFF. The CDR3 DNA is TGCGCCAGCAGCTTTAGAGGAGCGTCGGGCACCGGGGAGCTGTTTTTT. The chain combines TRBV5-1 with TRBJ2-2; D is ambiguous. The CDR3 has 16 residues. V lost 2 bases to trimming and J lost 4 bases, with 15 bases between them. CDR1 and CDR2 (germline): SGHRS, YFSETQ.

The rearrangement uses TRBV6-5 and TRBJ1-5; TRBD1 aligns across 8 bases. The CDR3 is 14 amino acids. Germline CDR1 is MNHEY and CDR2 is SVGAGI. With 2 bases clipped from V and 9 bases from J, the junction kept 6 bases outside the gene matches. CDR3 bases: TGTGCCAGCAGTTACGACAGGGGAAGACGGCCCCAGCATTTT. Translation gives CASSYDRGRRPQHF.

This chain uses TRBV4-2 with TRBJ2-7, with TRBD2 matching over 7 bases. CDR1 and CDR2 from the germline V gene are LGHNA and YNFKEQ. J gave up 4 bases and V 0 bases, and 9 bases lay outside the gene matches. CDR3 length: 16 residues. DNA for the CDR3: TGTGCCAGCAGCCAAGATCTTCTCGCGGGAGCATACGAGCAGTACTTC. Protein: CASSQDLLAGAYEQYF.

The V gene is TRBV28, the J gene TRBJ2-3; 9 bases map to TRBD2. V shed 6 bases, J shed 7 bases, and the junction held 17 bases outside the gene matches. The germline V gene encodes CDR1 MDHEN and CDR2 SYDVKM. There are 17 residues in the CDR3. CDR3 in DNA: TGTGCCAGCAGGTCCCGTCCGGGACTAGCTGGGGCATATACGCAGTATTTT. It encodes CASRSRPGLAGAYTQYF.

The V gene is TRBV7-9, the J gene TRBJ1-5; D gene uncertain. The germline V gene has CDR1 SEHNR and CDR2 FQNEAQ (reference sequence). The CDR3 contains 13 residues. Trimming took 2 bases from V and 4 from J, leaving 6 bases between them. The CDR3 loop reads CASSLNWNQPQHF. The CDR3 DNA reads as TGTGCCAGCAGCTTAAACTGGAATCAGCCCCAGCATTTT.

The chain combines TRBV5-4 with TRBJ2-3; D gene ambiguous. The V and J ends lost 4 bases and 0 bases respectively, with 15 bases between them. The CDR3 spans 16 residues. Germline CDR1 is SGHNT and CDR2 is YYREEE (reference sequence). The CDR3 DNA is TGTGCCAGCAGCCTTGAATCGAGTCCTAGCACAGATACGCAGTATTTT. The encoded protein is CASSLESSPSTDTQYF.

This clone has a single count. V gene TRBV28 combines with J gene TRBJ2-2, with D perhaps TRBD2 (6 bases). Trimming stripped 8 bases from V and 6 bases from J, with 16 bases between. This CDR3 has 14 residues. Germline CDR1 MDHEN, CDR2 SYDVKM. The DNA for the CDR3 is TGTGCCAGCCTTCGGAGCGGGCGGTCCGGGGAGCTGTTTTTT. Its translation: CASLRSGRSGELFF.

Only one count was recorded for this clone. This sequence joins TRBV19 and TRBJ2-7, with D perhaps matching TRBD2 (6 bases). Trimming removed 7 bases from V and 5 bases from J, with 21 bases in between. The germline CDR1 and CDR2 sequences are LNHDA and SQIVND (reference sequence). CDR3 length equals 15 residues. CDR3 coding DNA: TGTGCCAGTACCCGGAAGGCAACCGGGGGAAACGAGCAGTACTTC. Protein: CASTRKATGGNEQYF.

The chain has TRBV27 and TRBJ2-3; D is possibly TRBD1 or TRBD2 (5 bases each). The germline gives CDR1 MNHEY, CDR2 SMNVEV (reference sequence). This CDR3 contains 16 residues. V lost 7 bases, J lost 1 base, and 18 bases lay in between. The CDR3 spells CASMGGWGSGTDTQYF. The CDR3 DNA is TGTGCCAGCATGGGTGGCTGGGGGTCCGGCACAGATACGCAGTATTTT.

The CDR3 loop reads CASSEYSSQETQYF. The DNA of the CDR3 is TGTGCCAGCAGTGAATATAGCAGCCAAGAGACCCAGTACTTC. The chain uses TRBV25-1 and TRBJ2-5; D gene unclear. The V end was cut by 0 bases, the J end by 1 base, with 6 bases between. There are 14 residues in the CDR3. Germline loops: CDR1 MGHDK, CDR2 SYGVNS.

The gene calls are TRBV10-3 and TRBJ1-1; 7 bases map to TRBD1. Germline CDR1 and CDR2: ENHRY and SYGVKD. The V and J ends lost 6 bases and 3 bases, in that order; junction bases with no gene match: 4. The CDR3 spans 13 residues. The CDR3: CAIRPGTDTEAFF. CDR3 DNA sequence: TGTGCCATCAGGCCCGGGACAGACACTGAAGCTTTCTTT.

The V and J genes are TRBV18 and TRBJ2-7, with 7 bases fitting TRBD1. The ends lost 2 bases at V and 3 bases at J; junction bases unmatched: 4. The CDR3 length is 14 residues. Germline V gives CDR1 KGHSH, CDR2 LQKENI. The chain's CDR3 is CASSPAWDSYEQYF. CDR3 nucleotide sequence: TGTGCCAGCTCACCAGCCTGGGACAGCTACGAGCAGTACTTC.

In DNA, the CDR3 is TGTGCCAGCAGCTTGGTACGGAACTCTGGAAACACCATATATTTT. Protein: CASSLVRNSGNTIYF. The gene calls are TRBV5-5 and TRBJ1-3; D ambiguous. The CDR3 covers 15 residues. V was clipped by 0 bases and J by 0 bases, with 7 bases between them. Germline CDR1 and CDR2: SGHKS and YYEKEE (reference sequence).

This chain links TRBV5-1 with TRBJ2-7; TRBD1 is a possible D gene (5 bases). This CDR3 is 15 amino acids long. Germline CDR1 reads SGHRS; CDR2 reads YFSETQ. V was trimmed by 0 bases and J by 5 bases, leaving 15 bases between them. CDR3 nucleotides: TGCGCCAGCAGCTTGGTCCAGGGTACGGTTGACGAGCAGTACTTC. Translation gives CASSLVQGTVDEQYF.

This clone has a single count. This chain joins TRBV9 and TRBJ2-1; 10 bases match TRBD2. CDR1 and CDR2 from the germline V gene are SGDLS and YYNGEE. The CDR3 is 18 amino acids. After removal of 0 bases from V and 3 bases from J, the junction contained 9 bases not matched to a gene. The CDR3 DNA sequence: TGTGCCAGCAGCGTAGGATCTAGCGGGAGAATCGGCTACAATGAGCAGTTCTTC. This codes for CASSVGSSGRIGYNEQFF.

V and J are TRBV27 and TRBJ1-6; D gene unclear. This CDR3 has 12 amino acids. The ends were cut back, 6 bases at V and 8 bases at J, with 8 bases in the middle. CDR1 MNHEY and CDR2 SMNVEV come from the germline V gene (reference sequence). CDR3 region: CASSPEYSPLHF. The CDR3 DNA reads TGTGCCAGCAGCCCGGAGTATTCACCCCTCCACTTT.

V and J are TRBV25-1 and TRBJ2-5; D is perhaps TRBD2 (7 bases). Per the germline V gene, CDR1 is MGHDK and CDR2 is SYGVNS. The CDR3 is made up of 15 amino acids. The V end lost 3 bases, the J end lost 5 bases, and 16 bases lay between the germline ends. The CDR3 reads CASSEIGGLTETQYF. Written as DNA, the CDR3 is TGTGCCAGCAGTGAGATAGGGGGACTAACGGAGACCCAGTACTTC.

The J gene is TRBJ1-1, the V gene TRBV9, with D perhaps matching TRBD1 (6 bases). From germline, CDR1 is SGDLS and CDR2 YYNGEE. The ends were cut back, 4 bases at V and 3 bases at J, with 13 bases in the middle. The CDR3 has 14 residues. This chain's CDR3 is CASSFSGAHTEAFF. CDR3 DNA: TGTGCCAGCAGCTTCTCAGGGGCCCACACTGAAGCTTTCTTT.

V and J are TRBV10-3 and TRBJ1-1, with D perhaps matching TRBD1 (6 bases). There are 14 residues in the CDR3. V lost 4 bases and J 1 base, leaving 10 bases between the germline ends. CDR1 is ENHRY, CDR2 SYGVKD, per germline. Here the CDR3 reads CAISVTGQNTEAFF. CDR3 coding DNA: TGTGCCATCAGTGTAACGGGACAGAACACTGAAGCTTTCTTT.